The present entry profiles one T cell receptor beta chain with its context. These data originate in a study of CD8+ T cells in alopecia areata. Sample treatment: oral pan-JAK inhibitor, 5-10 mg twice daily. The sequencing template was cDNA reverse transcribed from extracted RNA. Sequencing used immunoSEQ multiplex PCR; TCRdb keeps in-frame clones, though not all of them. The table records over 150,000 clones, about 55% of them present only once. Sample: CD8+ T cells sorted from blood, taken at week 24, from a patient treated with tofacitinib. This clonotype was sampled from a human donor with alopecia areata.

CDR3 nucleotides: TGCAGCGTTTGGGGCAGGGGGCTAGGTGAAGCTTTCTTT. Translation gives CSVWGRGLGEAFF. This chain links TRBV29-1 with TRBJ1-1; 8 bases map to TRBD1. Germline V gene data show CDR1 as SQVTM and CDR2 as ANQGSEA. The CDR3 loop spans 13 amino acids. V dropped 5 bases and J dropped 7; count of bases not matched to a gene: 9. The complete variable domain, with remaining parts taken from reference TRBV29-1 and TRBJ1-1, reads SAVISQKPSRDICQRGTSLTIQCQVDSQVTMMFWYRQQPGQSLTLIATANQGSEATYESGFVIDKFPISRPNLTFSTLTVSNMSPEDSSIYLCSVWGRGLGEAFFGQGTRLTVV.